This T cell receptor beta chain was obtained from a study of neoadjuvant anti-PD-1 for oral cavity cancer. The patients had HPV-negative, locally advanced oral cavity squamous cell carcinoma. PBMCs were not maintained or expanded in culture before analysis. Whole-study results and caveats: Non-responders to neoadjuvant nivolumab had significantly more clonal PBMC T cells than responders.

Most PBMC samples had approximately 470 ng input DNA in six replicates. Using immunoSEQ multiplex PCR, the repertoire was profiled, and TCRdb retains in-frame clones only, with some absent. Of about 16,000 clones in the sample, approximately 75% were seen once. This clone has a handful of counts. The antigen is unknown. This CDR3 has 14 residues. CDR1 and CDR2 from the germline V gene are SGDLS and YYNGEE. J lost 6 bases, V lost 0 bases, and 5 bases had no gene match. The TCR originated in a person aged 35-79 years with oral cavity squamous cell carcinoma. The chain links TRBV9 to TRBJ1-2, with 7 bases identical to TRBD1. Sample: PBMCs, taken before nivolumab (anti-PD-1) treatment. Here the CDR3 reads CASSVGGGGDGYTF. The CDR3 nucleotides are TGTGCCAGCAGCGTAGGAGGAGGGGGCGATGGCTACACCTTC.